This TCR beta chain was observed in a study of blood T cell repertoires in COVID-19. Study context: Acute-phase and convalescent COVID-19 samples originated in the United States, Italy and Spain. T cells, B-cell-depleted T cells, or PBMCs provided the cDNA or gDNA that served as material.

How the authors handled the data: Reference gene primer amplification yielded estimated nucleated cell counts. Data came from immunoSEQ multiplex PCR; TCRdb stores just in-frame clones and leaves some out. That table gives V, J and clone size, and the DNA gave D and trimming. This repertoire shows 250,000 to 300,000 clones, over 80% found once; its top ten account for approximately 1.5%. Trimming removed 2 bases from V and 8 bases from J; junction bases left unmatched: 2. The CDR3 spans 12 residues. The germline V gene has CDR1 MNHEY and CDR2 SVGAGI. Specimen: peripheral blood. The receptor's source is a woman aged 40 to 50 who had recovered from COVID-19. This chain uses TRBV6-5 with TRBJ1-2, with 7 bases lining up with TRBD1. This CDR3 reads CASSYRGQGYTF. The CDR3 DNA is TGTGCCAGCAGTTACAGGGGGCAGGGCTACACCTTC.